This TCR beta chain was sequenced during a study of cytomegalovirus exposure and HLA in healthy donors. This clone was observed once. Its specificity is unknown. V was shortened by 5 bases and J by 4 bases, with 9 bases between the two germline ends. Germline V gives CDR1 LNHDA, CDR2 SQIVND (reference sequence). There are 14 residues in the CDR3. The PCR employed 60 Vbeta primers together with 13 Jbeta primers. As originally analysed: It was a later analysis that counted tens of millions of unique TCR beta chains, of which around 11 million were shared. Measured with immunoSEQ multiplex PCR; TCRdb has only the in-frame clones, and not every one. D and trimming come from the DNA, and the V and J calls and clone size come from that table. The table lists roughly 99,000 clones, about three quarters of them singletons. Study-level results: CMV serostatus was the sole immune exposure information available. 150 or so TCR beta chains were listed as cytomegalovirus-associated.

The rearrangement joins TRBV19 to TRBJ2-6; D ambiguous. This TCR derives from a man in his sixties in good health and CMV-seropositive. Source material: PBMCs. The CDR3 DNA follows: TGTGCCAGTAGTCCCCGGTCCGGGGCCAACGTCCTGACTTTC. Translation: CASSPRSGANVLTF. The full variable domain, in which reference TRBV19 and TRBJ2-6 provide the parts outside the CDR3, is DGGITQSPKYLFRKEGQNVTLSCEQNLNHDAMYWYRQDPGQGLRLIYYSQIVNDFQKGDIAEGYSVSREKKESFPLTVTSAQKNPTAFYLCASSPRSGANVLTFGAGSRLTVL.